Shown below are 25 T cell receptor beta chains from a single sample sequenced in a study of T-cell memory formation after mild COVID-19. TCRdb called the 5' RACE reads again in MiXCR, with one record for every CDR3 protein. Here the sample spans about 340,000 distinct CDR3 sequences, more than 15% being singletons. The material sequenced was PBMCs or a T cell subset sorted from them (not recorded which). The receptor source for this set is a young man who had mild COVID-19 (a few samples of this study predate the infection). Cell type and time point are not known.

This clonotype was recorded at least ten times. This chain joins TRBV20-1 and TRBJ2-2, with a possible D match to TRBD2 (7 bases). Germline V gene lookup returns CDR1 DFQATT and CDR2 SNEGSKA (reference sequence). The CDR3 totals 17 residues. The germline V and J ends were trimmed by 0 bases and 3 bases, with 17 bases remaining between them. CDR3 region: CSARDPGAGAHTGELFF. Written as DNA, the CDR3 is TGCAGTGCTAGAGACCCAGGGGCGGGGGCCCACACCGGGGAGCTGTTTTTT.

The sample holds a few counts of this clonotype. The V call is TRBV9, the J call TRBJ2-3; 11 bases align to TRBD1. CDR1 and CDR2 (germline): SGDLS, YYNGEE. This CDR3 comprises 16 residues. V was clipped by 3 bases and J by 3 bases; unmatched bases: 6. The CDR3 reads CASSARDRGRTDTQYF. The CDR3 DNA follows: TGTGCCAGCAGCGCTAGGGACAGGGGGAGGACAGATACGCAGTATTTT.

The J gene is TRBJ2-7, the V gene TRBV7-9, with D hard to call. Germline assignment: CDR1 SEHNR and CDR2 FQNEAQ (reference sequence). The V end was cut by 1 base, the J end by 2 bases, with 9 bases between. The CDR3 runs to 14 residues. CDR3 region: CASSLDGRTYEQYV. The CDR3 region has the DNA TGTGCCAGCAGCTTAGACGGACGGACCTACGAGCAGTACGTC.

This clonotype was detected only a few times. V usage is TRBV5-5 and J usage is TRBJ2-7; the D is unclear. Germline lookup yields CDR1 SGHKS and CDR2 YYEKEE (reference sequence). CDR3 length: 13 amino acids. The V and J ends lost 0 bases and 3 bases respectively, with 7 bases between them. CDR3 sequence reads: CASSLEGDYEQYV. As DNA, the CDR3 is TGTGCCAGCAGCTTGGAAGGCGACTACGAGCAGTACGTC.

This clonotype was counted between two and nine times. This sequence joins TRBV9 and TRBJ2-5; 8 positions agree with TRBD2. CDR1 and CDR2 from the germline V gene are SGDLS and YYNGEE. The CDR3 has 17 residues. J gave up 3 bases and V 3 bases, and 13 bases lay outside the gene matches. In DNA form, the CDR3 reads TGTGCCAGCAGCGGAACCGGGGTGACTAGCGCCAAAGAGACCCAGTACTTC. It translates to CASSGTGVTSAKETQYF.

The chain couples TRBV12-3 or TRBV12-4 to TRBJ2-3; 10 bases line up with TRBD2. With V trimmed by 6 bases and J by 6 bases, 9 bases remained unmatched. This CDR3 contains 15 residues. The CDR3 loop reads CASSLRAGGSDTQYF. CDR3 in DNA: TGTGCCAGCAGCCTCCGAGCGGGGGGGAGCGATACGCAGTATTTT.

The V gene is TRBV15, the J gene TRBJ1-5; 11 bases are a match to TRBD1. This CDR3 is built from 15 residues. CDR1 and CDR2 from the germline V gene are LNHNV and YYDKDF (reference sequence). Trimming cost V 1 base and J 7 bases; bases outside gene matches: 3. DNA for the CDR3: TGTGCCACCAGCAGAGGGGACAGGGGGGGACAGCCCCAGCATTTT. Translated: CATSRGDRGGQPQHF.

This clonotype was observed at least ten times. CDR3 residues: CASSTRTLRSGANVLTF. CDR3 DNA: TGTGCCAGCAGCACCAGGACCCTAAGGTCCGGGGCCAACGTCCTGACTTTC. The chain recombines TRBV9 with TRBJ2-6, with D unresolved. Germline CDR1 reads SGDLS; CDR2 reads YYNGEE. V lost 4 bases and J lost 4, with 18 bases in between. The CDR3 covers 17 residues.

This clonotype was recorded a few times. This chain's CDR3 is CATSRTVFVGKETQYF. Written as DNA, the CDR3 is TGTGCCACCAGCAGGACAGTATTTGTAGGTAAAGAGACCCAGTACTTC. This sequence joins TRBV15 and TRBJ2-5; weak D call: TRBD1 (5 bases). CDR3 length: 16 amino acids. Looked up from germline, CDR1 is LNHNV and CDR2 is YYDKDF (reference sequence). Trimming removed 3 bases from V and 3 bases from J, with 17 bases in between.

This clonotype came up many times. This chain uses TRBV29-1 with TRBJ2-5, with a tentative D call TRBD2 (5 bases). The germline V gene encodes CDR1 SQVTM and CDR2 ANQGSEA. The CDR3 totals 12 residues. Between the trimmed V and J ends, which lost 0 bases and 4 bases, there was a span of 6 bases. The CDR3 protein is CSVEDRGETQYF. The CDR3 nucleotides are TGCAGCGTTGAAGATCGGGGAGAGACCCAGTACTTC.

This clonotype was seen many times. The V call is TRBV28, the J call TRBJ2-1; TRBD1 or TRBD2 may be the D gene (5 bases each). The CDR3 contains 16 residues. Germline values: CDR1 MDHEN, CDR2 SYDVKM. The ends were cut back, 6 bases at V and 8 bases at J, with 23 bases in the middle. The CDR3 DNA reads as TGTGCCAGCAGGGGGACGGAGAGAGGGTTAGGAGATGAGCAGTTCTTC. It is translated as CASRGTERGLGDEQFF.

In this sample, this clonotype turned up a few times. The V call is TRBV9, the J call TRBJ2-1, with 12 bases that match TRBD2. Per the germline V gene, CDR1 is SGDLS and CDR2 is YYNGEE. V dropped 4 bases and J dropped 9; count of bases not matched to a gene: 11. CDR3 length: 16 amino acids. The CDR3 spells CASSPGTSGWGGEQFF. CDR3 sequence (DNA): TGTGCCAGCAGCCCTGGGACTAGCGGGTGGGGTGGTGAGCAGTTCTTC.

The chain couples TRBV6-2 or TRBV6-3 to TRBJ2-2, with 7 bases aligning to TRBD1. J was trimmed by 8 bases and V by 7 bases; bases with no gene match: 10. CDR3 length: 14 amino acids. The germline V gene encodes CDR1 MNHEY and CDR2 SVGEGT. Here the CDR3 reads CASTVQGNWGELFF. Written as DNA, the CDR3 is TGTGCCAGCACCGTACAGGGGAATTGGGGGGAGCTGTTTTTT.

This clonotype was seen at least ten times. The CDR3 region is CASLPEWGQETQYF. In DNA, the CDR3 is TGTGCCAGCTTGCCGGAGTGGGGCCAAGAGACCCAGTACTTC. V is TRBV7-9 and J is TRBJ2-5; D remains unclear. Germline CDR1 reads SEHNR; CDR2 reads FQNEAQ (reference sequence). The CDR3 is 14 residues long. V dropped 8 bases and J dropped 1 base, with 14 bases sitting between them.

This clonotype has ten or more counts. The chain joins TRBV6-2 or TRBV6-3 to TRBJ2-7; TRBD1 aligns across 10 bases. The V gene end was trimmed by 2 bases and the J gene end by 3 bases; junction bases not matched to a gene: 4. The length of the CDR3 is 15 residues. Germline lookup yields CDR1 MNHEY and CDR2 SVGEGT. For the CDR3, the DNA is TGTGCCAGCAGTTACGGGGGACAGGGGATCTACGAGCAGTACGTC. Protein: CASSYGGQGIYEQYV.

V usage is TRBV7-2 and J usage is TRBJ1-5; possibly TRBD1 for D (6 bases). This CDR3 has 14 amino acids. The V gene lost 4 bases and the J gene lost 4 bases, with 11 bases spanning the gap. Looked up from germline, CDR1 is SGHTA and CDR2 is FQGNSA. CDR3 amino acids: CASSSRGWNQPQHF. CDR3 nucleotides: TGTGCCAGCAGCTCCAGGGGATGGAATCAGCCCCAGCATTTT.

In its sample, this clonotype was seen many times. CDR3 sequence: CASSSGRGEAFF. CDR3 nucleotides: TGTGCCAGCAGCTCCGGGAGGGGCGAAGCTTTCTTT. V is TRBV7-3 and J is TRBJ1-1; weak D call: TRBD1 (5 bases). Between the trimmed V and J ends, which lost 4 bases and 8 bases, there was a span of 11 bases. The CDR3 is made up of 12 amino acids. CDR1 and CDR2 from the germline V gene are SGHTA and FQGTGA.

This clonotype appeared many times. V gene TRBV7-9 combines with J gene TRBJ1-5; D might be TRBD1 (6 bases). Germline loops: CDR1 SEHNR, CDR2 FQNEAQ (reference sequence). CDR3 length: 14 amino acids. Trimming pared 4 bases from V and 7 bases from J, leaving 14 bases between. The CDR3 bases are TGTGCCAGCAGCTCTGGACAGTTAACACAGCCCCAGCATTTT. This translates into CASSSGQLTQPQHF.

The gene calls are TRBV2 and TRBJ2-7; no definite D call. V was pared by 1 base and J by 7 bases, with 8 bases between. The V gene's germline CDR1 is SNHLY and CDR2 FYNNEI. The CDR3 covers 12 residues. CDR3 in DNA: TGTGCCAGCAGTGAAGGGCCGCGGGAGCAGTACTTC. Residues: CASSEGPREQYF.

V is TRBV6-4 and J is TRBJ2-1, with 11 bases that match TRBD2. V dropped 2 bases and J dropped 4; count of bases not matched to a gene: 1. This CDR3 contains 15 residues. The germline V gene encodes CDR1 MRHNA and CDR2 SNTAGT. The CDR3 is CASSDTSGGYNEQFF. In nucleotides, the CDR3 is TGTGCCAGCAGTGACACTAGCGGGGGTTACAATGAGCAGTTCTTC.

The V call is TRBV12-3 or TRBV12-4, the J call TRBJ1-1; D is perhaps TRBD1 (5 bases). Trimming left V 3 bases short and J 6 bases short, with 8 bases between. The CDR3 totals 12 residues. CDR3 sequence: CASSFQGAEAFF. CDR3 coding DNA: TGTGCCAGCAGTTTTCAGGGCGCTGAAGCTTTCTTT.

In this sample, this clonotype turned up many times. This chain joins TRBV20-1 and TRBJ2-3; maybe TRBD2 (5 bases). CDR3 length: 15 residues. CDR1 is DFQATT, CDR2 SNEGSKA, per germline (reference sequence). The ends were cut back, 1 base at V and 6 bases at J, with 17 bases in the middle. The CDR3 coding sequence is TGCAGTGCTAGAGTTCGGAGGACCCCTCGGGATACGCAGTATTTT. This gives the protein CSARVRRTPRDTQYF.

Only a few counts were recorded for this clonotype. The chain recombines TRBV28 with TRBJ1-5; 7 bases are shared with TRBD1. After removal of 8 bases from V and 3 bases from J, the junction contained 13 bases not matched to a gene. This CDR3 is 16 amino acids long. Per germline, CDR1 MDHEN and CDR2 SYDVKM. The CDR3 loop reads CASGRQGQSLNQPQHF. The CDR3, as DNA: TGTGCCAGCGGCAGACAGGGCCAGTCCCTCAATCAGCCCCAGCATTTT.

This clonotype was detected many times. The V and J genes are TRBV15 and TRBJ2-1; D remains unclear. CDR1 and CDR2 from the germline V gene are LNHNV and YYDKDF (reference sequence). The CDR3 has 14 amino acids. V lost 0 bases, J lost 5 bases, and 8 bases lay in between. CDR3 bases: TGTGCCACCAGCAGAGATCGCCAGGACAATGAGCAGTTCTTC. This sequence encodes CATSRDRQDNEQFF.

This sequence joins TRBV2 and TRBJ2-7, with TRBD1 matching over 8 bases. Trimming removed 6 bases from V and 4 bases from J; junction bases left unmatched: 5. The length of the CDR3 is 13 residues. Germline CDR1 SNHLY, CDR2 FYNNEI. Here the CDR3 reads CASRTTGGYEQYV. CDR3 bases: TGTGCCAGCAGGACAACAGGGGGATACGAGCAGTACGTC.